This entry lists 30 T cell receptor beta chains sequenced from one sample in a study of cytomegalovirus exposure and HLA in healthy donors. Here immunoSEQ multiplex PCR was the method, and the copy in TCRdb shows in-frame clones only, minus some. In the table there are under 200,000 clones, over 85% of which are singletons. Sequencing was carried out using PBMCs. Receptor source: a woman under 30 in good health and CMV-seropositive.

The V call is TRBV4-1, the J call TRBJ2-2, with TRBD1 matching 7 bases. The germline gives CDR1 MGHRA, CDR2 YSYEKL. The CDR3 is made up of 17 amino acids. After removal of 0 bases from V and 7 bases from J, the junction contained 11 bases not matched to a gene. Written as DNA, the CDR3 is TGCGCCAGCAGCCAAGATACAGGGGTGAGGTGGGGCGGGGAGCTGTTTTTT. It yields the protein CASSQDTGVRWGGELFF.

V gene TRBV4-3 combines with J gene TRBJ1-2; D is uncertain. Trimming removed 3 bases at V and 8 bases at J, with 13 bases between. CDR3 length equals 13 residues. Per the germline V gene, CDR1 is LGHNA and CDR2 is YSLEER. The CDR3 reads CASSHAPRRGYTF. CDR3 coding DNA: TGCGCCAGCAGCCACGCACCCAGGAGGGGCTACACCTTC.

J is TRBJ2-5 and V is TRBV14, with a possible D match to TRBD1 (5 bases). There are 13 residues in the CDR3. V lost 3 bases, J lost 3 bases, and 8 bases lay in between. Germline CDR1 SGHDN, CDR2 FVKESK. CDR3 sequence reads: CASSQLDKETQYF. The CDR3 nucleotides read TGTGCCAGCAGCCAGCTGGACAAAGAGACCCAGTACTTC.

This clone was observed a single time. The chain couples TRBV2 to TRBJ1-6; TRBD1 agrees at 9 bases. Trimming took 5 bases from V and 7 from J; bases not matched to a gene: 3. In germline, CDR1 is SNHLY, CDR2 FYNNEI. The length of the CDR3 is 14 residues. This chain's CDR3 is CASSSDRGNSPLHF. CDR3 DNA sequence: TGTGCCAGCAGTTCGGACAGGGGAAATTCACCCCTCCACTTT.

The chain is built from TRBV7-9 and TRBJ1-3; no firm D call. V lost 1 base, J lost 9 bases, and 10 bases lay in between. The CDR3 totals 13 residues. The germline CDR1 and CDR2 sequences are SEHNR and FQNEAQ (reference sequence). In nucleotides, the CDR3 is TGTGCCAGCAGCTTAGGCCCTCAGGCCACCATATATTTT. This encodes CASSLGPQATIYF.

The J gene is TRBJ2-1, the V gene TRBV2; the D gene is possibly TRBD1 (5 bases). V was clipped by 6 bases and J by 7 bases, with 13 bases between them. This CDR3 is 13 amino acids long. Per germline, CDR1 SNHLY and CDR2 FYNNEI. CDR3 DNA: TGTGCCAGCAGCGGGCAGGGAAGGAATGAGCAGTTCTTC. Its translation is CASSGQGRNEQFF.

The rearrangement links TRBV27 to TRBJ2-7; D possibly corresponds to TRBD2 (6 bases). This CDR3 spans 13 amino acids. Germline loops: CDR1 MNHEY, CDR2 SMNVEV (reference sequence). V lost 6 bases, J lost 4 bases, and 13 bases lay in between. The CDR3 nucleotides read TGTGCCAGCAGCGGCGGGATCTGGTACGAGCAGTACTTC. Amino acids: CASSGGIWYEQYF.

The gene calls are TRBV9 and TRBJ2-2; TRBD2 is a possible D gene (7 bases). V lost 4 bases to trimming and J lost 6 bases, with 19 bases between them. CDR1 is SGDLS and CDR2 is YYNGEE in the germline V gene. The CDR3 runs 16 residues. In DNA form, the CDR3 reads TGTGCCAGCAGCCCAGAGGGGGGGGCGTCTCCCGGGGAGCTGTTTTTT. Its translation is CASSPEGGASPGELFF.

The chain uses TRBV10-1 and TRBJ2-3; 8 bases are shared with TRBD2. The V segment lost 11 bases and the J segment 3 bases; nucleotides outside the gene matches: 13. There are 15 residues in the CDR3. Germline CDR1 WNHNN, CDR2 SYGVQD (reference sequence). The CDR3 protein is CAAKGFSGTTDTQYF. CDR3 in DNA: TGCGCCGCCAAGGGGTTTAGCGGGACGACAGATACGCAGTATTTT.

This chain uses TRBV7-8 with TRBJ2-7, with D perhaps matching TRBD2 (6 bases). This CDR3 has 14 residues. Germline CDR1 SGHVS, CDR2 FQNEAQ. V was shortened by 3 bases and J by 2 bases, with 11 bases between the two germline ends. The CDR3 bases are TGTGCCAGCAGCTTGGGACTCGCAGCCTACGAGCAGTACTTC. It yields the protein CASSLGLAAYEQYF.

This chain connects TRBV5-1 to TRBJ2-7; TRBD2 matches 11 bases. V lost 4 bases, J lost 4 bases, and 4 bases stayed unmatched. From germline, CDR1 is SGHRS and CDR2 YFSETQ. This CDR3 has 14 amino acids. For the CDR3, the DNA is TGCGCCAGCAGCCCAGTAGCGGGAGGGTACGAGCAGTACTTC. Its translation: CASSPVAGGYEQYF.

V gene TRBV4-1 combines with J gene TRBJ1-5, with D possibly being TRBD1 (6 bases). V was clipped by 5 bases and J by 0 bases, with 11 bases between them. Germline V CDR1 and CDR2: MGHRA, YSYEKL. CDR3 length: 15 residues. The CDR3 reads CASSRGGFSNQPQHF. The CDR3 DNA follows: TGCGCCAGCAGCAGGGGGGGGTTTAGCAATCAGCCCCAGCATTTT.

V usage is TRBV19 and J usage is TRBJ2-1; TRBD1 matches 9 bases. J gave up 4 bases and V 5 bases, and 6 bases lay outside the gene matches. Germline assignment: CDR1 LNHDA and CDR2 SQIVND (reference sequence). There are 15 residues in the CDR3. CDR3: CASSSAGTGYNEQFF. The CDR3 coding sequence is TGTGCCAGTAGTTCGGCCGGGACAGGGTACAATGAGCAGTTCTTC.

The chain links TRBV6-4 to TRBJ2-1; the D gene is possibly TRBD1 (6 bases). The length of the CDR3 is 16 residues. V was cut by 8 bases and J by 10 bases, with 27 bases left in between. The germline gives CDR1 MRHNA, CDR2 SNTAGT. In DNA, the CDR3 is TGTGCCAGCGCTGCCAGAGGACAGTCTCGATTCGGGGAGCAGTTCTTC. Encoded protein: CASAARGQSRFGEQFF.

The V and J genes are TRBV7-2 and TRBJ2-7, with 10 bases matching TRBD2. The CDR3 covers 15 residues. The J segment lost 6 bases and the V segment lost 1 base, leaving 6 bases of the junction unmatched. CDR1 is SGHTA and CDR2 is FQGNSA in the germline V gene. The CDR3 nucleotides read TGTGCCAGCAGCTTAGACGCTAGCGGGAGTCCCGAGCAGTACTTC. It encodes CASSLDASGSPEQYF.

The chain has TRBV5-7 and TRBJ2-3, with a weak D call TRBD2 (5 bases). TRBV5-7 is an ORF, and what it does is uncertain. The CDR3 totals 19 residues. V lost 4 bases to trimming and J lost 1 base, with 25 bases between them. The chain's CDR3 is CASSPPGWRAPNRTDTQYF. As DNA, the CDR3 is TGTGCCAGCAGCCCTCCGGGCTGGCGGGCCCCCAATCGCACAGATACGCAGTATTTT.

This clone has a count of ten or more. This rearrangement joins TRBV6-5 to TRBJ1-2, with D perhaps matching TRBD1 (5 bases). This CDR3 has 14 amino acids. In germline, CDR1 is MNHEY, CDR2 SVGAGI. V dropped 0 bases and J dropped 4 bases, with 9 bases sitting between them. This CDR3 reads CASSYSPGIYGYTF. DNA for the CDR3: TGTGCCAGCAGTTACTCTCCAGGGATCTATGGCTACACCTTC.

The DNA of the CDR3 is TGTGCCAGCAGCGTAGTTTGGGGACAGGGGTATCCCTACAATGAGCAGTTCTTC. As protein: CASSVVWGQGYPYNEQFF. This chain joins TRBV9 and TRBJ2-1, with 10 bases aligning to TRBD1. Trimming removed 0 bases from V and 2 bases from J; junction bases left unmatched: 8. The CDR3 consists of 18 residues. CDR1 is SGDLS, CDR2 YYNGEE, per germline.

A few counts support this clone. The chain recombines TRBV2 with TRBJ1-2, with D possibly matching TRBD1 (5 bases). Germline values: CDR1 SNHLY, CDR2 FYNNEI. This CDR3 contains 13 residues. The ends were cut back, 7 bases at V and 8 bases at J, with 17 bases in the middle. Written as DNA, the CDR3 is TGTGCCAGCACCCGGGGGGGACCGTACGGCTACACCTTC. Translation gives CASTRGGPYGYTF.

This chain links TRBV18 with TRBJ1-1, with 8 bases aligning to TRBD1. The germline V gene encodes CDR1 KGHSH and CDR2 LQKENI. The J segment lost 3 bases and the V segment lost 6 bases, leaving 3 bases of the junction unmatched. The CDR3 loop spans 13 amino acids. In DNA form, the CDR3 reads TGTGCCAGCTCCGGACAGGGCTACACTGAAGCTTTCTTT. This gives the protein CASSGQGYTEAFF. The full variable domain, with the rest looked up from reference TRBV18 and TRBJ1-1, is NAGVMQNPRHLVRRRGQEARLRCSPMKGHSHVYWYRQLPEEGLKFMVYLQKENIIDESGMPKERFSAEFPKEGPSILRIQQVVRGDSAAYFCASSGQGYTEAFFGQGTRLTVV.

V and J are TRBV5-1 and TRBJ2-5; possible D gene TRBD2, 6 bases. Trimming stripped 4 bases from V and 1 base from J, with 17 bases between. In germline, CDR1 is SGHRS, CDR2 YFSETQ. The CDR3 covers 16 residues. The CDR3 sequence: CASSLLARRAQETQYF. The CDR3 region has the DNA TGCGCCAGCAGCCTCCTCGCAAGGAGGGCCCAAGAGACCCAGTACTTC.

The V and J genes are TRBV5-1 and TRBJ2-2; D is perhaps TRBD2 (5 bases). The V gene's germline CDR1 is SGHRS and CDR2 YFSETQ. This CDR3 is 15 amino acids long. The V and J ends lost 2 bases and 1 base respectively, with 9 bases between them. The CDR3 sequence: CASSFDRGNTGELFF. CDR3 DNA sequence: TGCGCCAGCAGCTTCGATCGGGGGAACACCGGGGAGCTGTTTTTT.

The chain combines TRBV2 with TRBJ2-7, with 8 bases matching TRBD2. J was trimmed by 3 bases and V by 2 bases; bases with no gene match: 18. The V gene's germline CDR1 is SNHLY and CDR2 FYNNEI. The CDR3 covers 19 residues. The CDR3 DNA follows: TGTGCCAGCAGTGAAACGGGGGGGGAGGAGCGGCGGACAAACTACGAGCAGTACTTC. This codes for CASSETGGEERRTNYEQYF.

CDR3 loop: CASSDRAYEQYF. In nucleotides, the CDR3 is TGTGCCAGCAGTGACAGAGCCTACGAGCAGTACTTC. The rearrangement uses TRBV27 and TRBJ2-5, with D possibly matching TRBD1 (5 bases). The DNA end is more similar to TRBJ2-7, so the J call may be wrong. Germline loops: CDR1 MNHEY, CDR2 SMNVEV (reference sequence). The CDR3 runs 12 residues.

The chain carries TRBV19 and TRBJ2-7; D is possibly TRBD1 (7 bases). V lost 1 base, J lost 2 bases, and 12 bases lay in between. CDR3 length: 15 residues. From germline, CDR1 is LNHDA and CDR2 SQIVND (reference sequence). The chain's CDR3 is CASSIVGGTAYEQYF. The CDR3 DNA reads as TGTGCCAGTAGTATAGTCGGAGGGACAGCCTACGAGCAGTACTTC. Full variable domain (remainder filled in from reference TRBV19 and TRBJ2-7): DGGITQSPKYLFRKEGQNVTLSCEQNLNHDAMYWYRQDPGQGLRLIYYSQIVNDFQKGDIAEGYSVSREKKESFPLTVTSAQKNPTAFYLCASSIVGGTAYEQYFGPGTRLTVT.

The genes are TRBV19 and TRBJ2-1, with a possible D match to TRBD1 (5 bases). V lost 10 bases and J 1 base, leaving 26 bases between the germline ends. CDR3 length: 18 residues. Germline V gives CDR1 LNHDA, CDR2 SQIVND (reference sequence). Here the CDR3 DNA reads TGTGCCACCAGACCCGCAATAAGGGGTATGGGGTCCTACAATGAGCAGTTCTTC. This translates into CATRPAIRGMGSYNEQFF.

In its sample, this clone was seen once. The chain has TRBV11-3 and TRBJ2-1; 11 nucleotides match TRBD2. The germline V gene has CDR1 SGHNT and CDR2 YENEEA. CDR3 size: 15 residues. Trimming removed 4 bases from V and 4 bases from J; junction bases left unmatched: 3. The CDR3 region has the DNA TGTGCCAGCAGCTCGATAGCGGGGGGGTACAATGAGCAGTTCTTC. Protein sequence: CASSSIAGGYNEQFF.

The V gene is TRBV5-1, the J gene TRBJ1-1, with D tentatively TRBD1 (5 bases). Germline V CDR1 and CDR2: SGHRS, YFSETQ. This CDR3 has 15 residues. Trimming took off 0 bases at V and 4 bases at J, with 13 bases between the two ends. CDR3 nucleotide sequence: TGCGCCAGCAGCTTGGTGTCAGGGATGAGCACTGAAGCTTTCTTT. Residues: CASSLVSGMSTEAFF. The whole variable domain, filled in from reference TRBV5-1 and TRBJ1-1, reads KAGVTQTPRYLIKTRGQQVTLSCSPISGHRSVSWYQQTPGQGLQFLFEYFSETQRNKGNFPGRFSGRQFSNSRSEMNVSTLELGDSALYLCASSLVSGMSTEAFFGQGTRLTVV.

This rearrangement joins TRBV4-1 to TRBJ2-3; TRBD2 matches 9 bases. V shed 4 bases and J 0 bases; nucleotides not matched to a gene: 8. CDR1 MGHRA and CDR2 YSYEKL come from the germline V gene. The CDR3 spans 17 residues. CDR3 protein: CASSRSPSGASTDTQYF. CDR3 coding DNA: TGCGCCAGCAGCCGCTCGCCTAGCGGGGCTAGCACAGATACGCAGTATTTT.

The CDR3 reads CASRQLQGLRGSGETQYF. The CDR3, as DNA: TGTGCCAGCAGGCAGCTGCAGGGTTTGCGCGGGAGTGGGGAGACCCAGTACTTC. The rearrangement joins TRBV28 to TRBJ2-5; 7 positions agree with TRBD2. The CDR3 sequence is 18 residues long. V trimming: 6 bases; J trimming: 5 bases; junction bases outside the gene matches: 21. In germline, CDR1 is MDHEN, CDR2 SYDVKM.